This T cell receptor beta chain was identified in a study of T cells expressing NK-cell markers. For the study at large: Eight donors were sequenced, seven testing HCMV-seropositive and one testing seronegative. Overall study findings and caveats: Dominant NKG2C+ clonotypes in five or six donors made up roughly 1.0-7.0% of CD8+ T cells. Once again these clonotypes came out on top in the CD3+CD56-NKG2C+ fraction of four donors.

cDNA encoding TCR beta was synthesized via 5'RACE template switching incorporating UMIs. TCRdb reprocessed the 5' RACE reads and keeps a single row for each CDR3 protein, giving no DNA. Its table records roughly 300,000 distinct CDR3 sequences. As regards this clonotype: Its antigen is as yet unknown.

CDR3 length equals 17 residues. Germline-derived CDR1 and CDR2 are LGHNA and YNFKEQ. This clonotype was sampled from a woman aged 18 to 75 in good health. This chain links TRBV4-2 with TRBJ2-2; TCRdb indicates TRBD2, and absent DNA this call remains unverified. Sequencing input: blood T cells: a sorted CD56 or NKG2C T cell subset, CD4+ or CD8+ T cells, or bulk PBMC T cells (not recorded which). This CDR3 reads CASSQALASGRTGELFF.